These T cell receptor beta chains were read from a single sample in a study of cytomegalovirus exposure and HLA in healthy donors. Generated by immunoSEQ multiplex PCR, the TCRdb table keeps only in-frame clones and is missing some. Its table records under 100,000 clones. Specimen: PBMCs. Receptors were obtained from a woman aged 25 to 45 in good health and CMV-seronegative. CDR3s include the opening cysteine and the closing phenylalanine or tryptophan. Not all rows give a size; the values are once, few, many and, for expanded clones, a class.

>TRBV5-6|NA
CASSFTEGYTF
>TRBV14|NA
CASSQVWGQGNEQFF
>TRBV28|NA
CASTPGGMTDSGNTIYF
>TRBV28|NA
CASSLSWGVTFF
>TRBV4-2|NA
CASSPGLAGAIENTGELFF
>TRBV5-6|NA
CASTRGRGTEAFF
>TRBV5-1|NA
CASSRTSGNQETQYF
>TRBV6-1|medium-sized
CASSSQGADQPQHF
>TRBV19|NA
CASSPPPSQPQHF
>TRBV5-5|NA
CASSSRLFRDRGREQYF
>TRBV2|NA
CASIGAIATEAFF
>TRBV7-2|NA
CASSQTGWPTYGYTF
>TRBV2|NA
CASSDPNSLKTDTQYF
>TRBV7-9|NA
CASSLRESGGYTF
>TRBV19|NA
CASSTQGMDSPLHF
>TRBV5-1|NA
CASSRGYEQYF
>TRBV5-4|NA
CASSSGLRQGVDYGYTF
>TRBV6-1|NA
CASSEVGDSYGYTF
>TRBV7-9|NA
CASSRLTSASVLYNEQFF
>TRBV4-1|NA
CASSQPHAVKETQYF
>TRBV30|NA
CAWSVGGVGTDTQYF
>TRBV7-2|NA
CASSSTGQGLEQYF
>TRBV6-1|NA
CASGQGVAYEQYF
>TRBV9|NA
CASSISGSPYEQYF
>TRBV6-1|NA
CASSEGSGVWANVLTF
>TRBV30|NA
CAWRQNRDTEAFF
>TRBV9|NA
CASSPWEGTEAFF
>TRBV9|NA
CASSVGGNYGYTF
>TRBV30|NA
CAWSLGGNQPQHF
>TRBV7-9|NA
CASSPMGGKQPQHF
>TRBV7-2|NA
CASSQVAGPDTQYF
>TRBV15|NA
CATSIGDSSGLYNEQFF
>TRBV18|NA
CASTELARSSYEQYF
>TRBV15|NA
CATSRTSGNNEQFF
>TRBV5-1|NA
CASSRAGSTDTQYF
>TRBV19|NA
CASSNRVNHEQYF
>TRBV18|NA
CASSPRILQLTEAFF
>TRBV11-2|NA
CASSPGWGLEVHEQYF
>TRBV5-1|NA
CASSAGQGTDTEAFF
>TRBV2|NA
CASSERKTYGYTF
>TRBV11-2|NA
CASSSLLAGRDSPLHF
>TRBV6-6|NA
CASSRTANSCEQYF
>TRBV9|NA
CASSVAGLTDTQYF
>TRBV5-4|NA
CASSLGDREFPTEAFF
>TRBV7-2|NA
CASSTGQSYNSPLHF